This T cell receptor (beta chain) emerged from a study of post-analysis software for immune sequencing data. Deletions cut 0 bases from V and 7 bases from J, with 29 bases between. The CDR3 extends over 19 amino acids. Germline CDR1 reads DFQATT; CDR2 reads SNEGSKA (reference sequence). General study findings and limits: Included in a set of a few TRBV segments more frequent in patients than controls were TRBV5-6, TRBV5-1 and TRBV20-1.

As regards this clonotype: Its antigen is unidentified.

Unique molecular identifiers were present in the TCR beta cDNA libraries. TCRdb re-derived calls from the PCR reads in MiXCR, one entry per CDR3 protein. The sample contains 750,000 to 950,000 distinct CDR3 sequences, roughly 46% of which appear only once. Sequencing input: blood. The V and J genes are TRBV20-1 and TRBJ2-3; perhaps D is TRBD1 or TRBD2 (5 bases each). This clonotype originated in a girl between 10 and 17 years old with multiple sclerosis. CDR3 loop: CSARDPLHGTLWEANTQYF. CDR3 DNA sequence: TGCAGTGCTAGAGATCCCCTCCACGGGACCCTCTGGGAAGCAAATACGCAGTATTTT.